This entry describes one T cell receptor (beta chain). This record comes from a study of control samples from healthy donors and cancer patients. The data were produced by immunoSEQ multiplex PCR, yet TCRdb's version contains in-frame clones alone and is incomplete. This sample has 55,000 to 65,000 clones; about 87% occur once, and the top ten carry about 13%. Input material: PBMCs. This TCR came from a woman aged 60-70 years with lung cancer.

CDR3 sequence (DNA): TGTGCCAGTATTGGGCCCGGGGTATCGACCCAGCATTTT. Translating it yields CASIGPGVSTQHF. The V call is TRBV19, the J call TRBJ1-5; unclear D gene. This CDR3 has 13 amino acids. Trimming removed 7 bases at V and 11 bases at J, with 18 bases between. The germline V gene encodes CDR1 LNHDA and CDR2 SQIVND (reference sequence). The complete variable domain, with remaining parts taken from reference TRBV19 and TRBJ1-5, reads DGGITQSPKYLFRKEGQNVTLSCEQNLNHDAMYWYRQDPGQGLRLIYYSQIVNDFQKGDIAEGYSVSREKKESFPLTVTSAQKNPTAFYLCASIGPGVSTQHFGDGTRLSIL.